These T cell receptor beta chains were read from a single sample in a study of regulatory dendritic cells for organ transplantation. The method was immunoSEQ multiplex PCR; TCRdb's version includes in-frame clones alone and lacks a portion of them. The profile shows approximately 35,000 clones, 85% to 90% of them singletons. Sequencing was done on a sample of naive CD4+ T cells from blood. Every receptor here comes from a human donor in good health. CDR3s include the opening cysteine and the closing phenylalanine or tryptophan. A D gene is named only where the DNA matches it firmly. A clone size is listed for some rows: how often the clone was seen (once, few, many), or a class if it is expanded.

V gene	J gene	clone size	D gene	CDR3 length	CDR3 protein	CDR3 DNA
TRBV6-5	TRBJ2-7	few	TRBD1	15	CASRPHRGTDYEQYF	TGTGCCAGCAGACCTCACAGGGGGACCGACTACGAGCAGTACTTC
TRBV4-3	TRBJ2-5	-	TRBD2	19	CASSKNPPGLAGPQETQYF	TGCGCCAGCAGCAAAAACCCCCCGGGACTAGCGGGGCCGCAAGAGACCCAGTACTTC
TRBV10-2	TRBJ1-4	-	-	14	CASSEGRVNEKLFF	TGCGCCAGCAGTGAAGGCAGGGTTAATGAAAAACTGTTTTTT
TRBV5-4	TRBJ2-7	-	-	12	CASSQGGIEQYF	TGTGCCAGCAGCCAAGGGGGGATCGAGCAGTACTTC
TRBV27	TRBJ1-4	-	-	15	CASSLRHPQNEKLFF	TGTGCCAGCAGTTTGAGGCACCCCCAGAATGAAAAACTGTTTTTT
TRBV4-1	TRBJ2-5	-	-	14	CASSHGDFQETQYF	TGCGCCAGCAGCCATGGGGACTTCCAAGAGACCCAGTACTTC
TRBV28	TRBJ2-1	once	-	15	CASRLSSGAYNEQFF	TGTGCCAGCAGACTGAGTAGCGGTGCCTACAATGAGCAGTTCTTC
TRBV5-1	TRBJ1-5	few	TRBD1	14	CASREGQGDQPQHF	TGCGCCAGCAGGGAAGGACAGGGTGATCAGCCCCAGCATTTT
TRBV4-1	TRBJ2-7	-	-	15	CASSQGPTVPYEQYF	TGCGCCAGCAGCCAAGGGCCGACAGTACCCTACGAGCAGTACTTC
TRBV2	TRBJ1-1	-	TRBD1	13	CASSGQGVPEAFF	TGTGCCAGCAGTGGGCAGGGGGTCCCTGAAGCTTTCTTT
TRBV29-1	TRBJ2-3	-	TRBD1	13	CSARDRVTDTQYF	TGCAGCGCTAGGGACAGGGTCACAGATACGCAGTATTTT
TRBV5-1	TRBJ2-1	-	TRBD2	15	CASSLSGTSNNEQFF	TGCGCCAGCAGCCTGAGCGGGACCTCAAACAATGAGCAGTTCTTC
TRBV20-1	TRBJ2-7	once	-	11	CSARDLSEQYF	TGCAGTGCTAGGGACCTTAGCGAGCAGTACTTC
TRBV28	TRBJ2-2	-	-	12	CASSRNTGELFF	TGTGCCAGCAGTCGAAACACCGGGGAGCTGTTTTTT
TRBV29-1	TRBJ1-2	-	TRBD1	14	CSARPGQGSYGYTF	TGCAGCGCCCGACCGGGACAGGGAAGCTATGGCTACACCTTC
TRBV2	TRBJ2-3	-	-	13	CASSEGRPDTQYF	TGTGCCAGCAGTGAGGGGAGGCCGGATACGCAGTATTTT
TRBV5-1	TRBJ2-1	-	-	17	CASSFTQWRDIYNEQFF	TGCGCCAGCAGCTTTACCCAATGGCGGGACATATACAATGAGCAGTTCTTC
TRBV5-8	TRBJ1-5	few	-	17	CASSSPGWWQYNQPQHF	TGTGCCAGCAGCTCCCCCGGATGGTGGCAGTACAATCAGCCCCAGCATTTT
TRBV4-1	TRBJ2-1	-	-	13	CASSQLDRNEQFF	TGCGCCAGCAGCCAACTGGACCGCAATGAGCAGTTCTTC
TRBV2	TRBJ2-3	-	TRBD1	14	CASSRTGGTDTQYF	TGTGCCAGCAGTCGGACAGGGGGGACAGATACGCAGTATTTT
TRBV6-5	TRBJ1-3	-	-	13	CASSMVHGNTIYF	TGTGCCAGCAGTATGGTCCATGGAAACACCATATATTTT
TRBV10-3	TRBJ2-1	-	-	16	CAISESTGLSYNEQFF	TGTGCCATCAGTGAGTCCACTGGCCTCTCCTACAATGAGCAGTTCTTC
TRBV29-1	TRBJ1-2	-	-	11	CSVEGEEGYTF	TGCAGCGTTGAAGGCGAAGAGGGCTACACCTTC
TRBV7-9	TRBJ1-3	-	-	18	CASSSAPGHSTSGNTIYF	TGTGCCAGCAGCAGCGCTCCGGGACACAGTACGTCAGGAAACACCATATATTTT
TRBV2	TRBJ1-4	once	TRBD1	15	CASSSQGANNEKLFF	TGTGCCAGCAGTTCACAGGGGGCTAATAATGAAAAACTGTTTTTT
TRBV2	TRBJ2-7	-	TRBD1	15	CASSLTGTAAYEQYF	TGTGCCAGCAGTCTGACAGGGACGGCGGCCTACGAGCAGTACTTC
TRBV2	TRBJ1-6	few	-	13	CASSEEEGTPLHF	TGTGCCAGCAGTGAAGAGGAGGGAACGCCCCTCCACTTT